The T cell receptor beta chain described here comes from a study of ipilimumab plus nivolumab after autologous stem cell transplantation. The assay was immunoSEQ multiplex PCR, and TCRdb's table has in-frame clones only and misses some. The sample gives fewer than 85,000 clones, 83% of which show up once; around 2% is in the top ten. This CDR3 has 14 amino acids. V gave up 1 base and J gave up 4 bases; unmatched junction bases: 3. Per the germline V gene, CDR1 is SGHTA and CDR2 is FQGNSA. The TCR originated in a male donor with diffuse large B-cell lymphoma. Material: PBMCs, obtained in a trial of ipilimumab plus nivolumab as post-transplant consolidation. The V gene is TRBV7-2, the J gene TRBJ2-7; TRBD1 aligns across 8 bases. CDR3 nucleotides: TGTGCCAGCAGCTTAGGGACAGGGTCATACGAGCAGTACTTC. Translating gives CASSLGTGSYEQYF.